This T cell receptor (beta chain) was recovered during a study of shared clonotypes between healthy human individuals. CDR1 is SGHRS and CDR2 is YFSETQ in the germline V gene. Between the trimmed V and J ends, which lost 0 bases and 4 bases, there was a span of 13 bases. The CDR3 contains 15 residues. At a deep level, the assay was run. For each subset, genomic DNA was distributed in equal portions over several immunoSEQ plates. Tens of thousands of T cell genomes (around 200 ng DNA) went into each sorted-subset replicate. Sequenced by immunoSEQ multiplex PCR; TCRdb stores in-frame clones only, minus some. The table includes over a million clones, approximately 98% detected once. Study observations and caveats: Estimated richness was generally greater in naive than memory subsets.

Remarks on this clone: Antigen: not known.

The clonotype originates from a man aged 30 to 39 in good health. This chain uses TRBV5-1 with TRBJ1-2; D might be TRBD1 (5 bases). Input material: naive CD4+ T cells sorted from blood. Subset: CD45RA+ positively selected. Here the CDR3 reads CASSLVSTASYGYTF. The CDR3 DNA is TGCGCCAGCAGCTTGGTTTCGACAGCGAGCTATGGCTACACCTTC.